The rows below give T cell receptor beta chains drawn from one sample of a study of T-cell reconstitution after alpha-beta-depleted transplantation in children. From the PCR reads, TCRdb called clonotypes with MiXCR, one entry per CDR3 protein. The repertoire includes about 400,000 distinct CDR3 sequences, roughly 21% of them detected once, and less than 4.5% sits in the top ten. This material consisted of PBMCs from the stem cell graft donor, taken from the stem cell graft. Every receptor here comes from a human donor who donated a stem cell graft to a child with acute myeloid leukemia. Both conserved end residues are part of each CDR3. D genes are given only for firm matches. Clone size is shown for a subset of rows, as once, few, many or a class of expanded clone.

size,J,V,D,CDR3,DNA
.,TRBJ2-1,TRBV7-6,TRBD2,CASSLARGELADNEQFF,TGTGCCAGCAGCTTAGCGCGAGGGGAACTAGCGGACAATGAGCAGTTCTTC
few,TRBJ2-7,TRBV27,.,CASSFGALGYEQYF,TGTGCCAGCAGTTTTGGCGCTTTGGGGTACGAGCAGTACTTC
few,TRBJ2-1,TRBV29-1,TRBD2,CSAKGTSANPHNEQFF,TGCAGCGCTAAAGGGACTAGCGCTAACCCCCACAATGAGCAGTTCTTC
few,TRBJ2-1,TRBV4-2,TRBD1,CASSQDLGTGTNEQFF,TGTGCCAGCAGCCAAGATCTAGGGACAGGGACTAATGAGCAGTTCTTC
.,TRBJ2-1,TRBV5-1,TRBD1,CASSAGQGTYNEQFF,TGCGCCAGCAGCGCGGGACAGGGGACCTACAATGAGCAGTTCTTC
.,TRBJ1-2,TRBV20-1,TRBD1,CSAGGTGIGYTF,TGCAGTGCTGGCGGGACAGGGATCGGCTACACCTTC
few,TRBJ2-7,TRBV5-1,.,CASSPGVGQYF,TGCGCCAGCAGCCCCGGGGTGGGGCAGTACTTC
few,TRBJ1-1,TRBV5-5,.,CASSYYLEVRTKNTEAFF,TGTGCCAGCAGCTACTACCTGGAGGTCCGTACCAAGAACACTGAAGCTTTCTTT
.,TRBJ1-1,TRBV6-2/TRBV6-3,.,CATSPAGMDTEAFF,TGTGCCACCTCACCTGCAGGGATGGACACTGAAGCTTTCTTT
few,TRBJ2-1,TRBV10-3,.,CAISERTGSYNEQFF,TGTGCCATCAGTGAGAGAACAGGGTCCTACAATGAGCAGTTCTTC
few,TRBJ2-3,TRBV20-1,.,CSARTGLGLRTDTQYF,TGCAGTGCTAGAACTGGTTTGGGCCTGCGCACAGATACGCAGTATTTT
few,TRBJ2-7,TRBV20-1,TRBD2,CSAHGTSGSAEQYF,TGCAGTGCTCACGGGACTAGCGGGAGTGCCGAGCAGTACTTC
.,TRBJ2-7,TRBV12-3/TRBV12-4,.,CASGGGLGNEQYF,TGTGCCAGCGGAGGGGGGCTTGGTAACGAGCAGTACTTC
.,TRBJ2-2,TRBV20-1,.,CSARDPGGPSTGELFF,TGCAGTGCTAGAGACCCAGGAGGGCCGAGCACCGGGGAGCTGTTTTTT
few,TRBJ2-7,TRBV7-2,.,CASSLDNYGNEQYF,TGTGCCAGCAGCTTAGATAACTATGGAAACGAGCAGTACTTC
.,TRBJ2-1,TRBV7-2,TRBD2,CASSPGLAWNEQFF,TGTGCCAGCAGCCCGGGACTAGCGTGGAATGAGCAGTTCTTC
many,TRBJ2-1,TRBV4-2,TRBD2,CASSQDLGAGAVDEQFF,TGTGCCAGCAGCCAAGATTTGGGAGCGGGAGCAGTAGATGAGCAGTTCTTC
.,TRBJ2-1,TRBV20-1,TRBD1,CSARGWGQSGYNEQFF,TGCAGTGCTAGAGGTTGGGGACAGTCGGGTTACAATGAGCAGTTCTTC
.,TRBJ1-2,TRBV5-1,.,CASSFERTYGYTF,TGCGCCAGCAGCTTCGAACGAACCTATGGCTACACCTTC
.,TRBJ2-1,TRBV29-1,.,CSVAGRLSYNEQFF,TGCAGCGTTGCGGGGCGCCTCTCCTACAATGAGCAGTTCTTC
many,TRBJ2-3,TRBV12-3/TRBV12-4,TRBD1,CASSFPQGADTQYF,TGTGCCAGCAGTTTCCCTCAGGGGGCAGATACGCAGTATTTT
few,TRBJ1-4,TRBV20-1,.,CSATDRSTNEKLFF,TGCAGTGCTACTGACCGATCAACTAATGAAAAACTGTTTTTT
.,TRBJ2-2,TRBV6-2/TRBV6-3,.,CASTSGTPPGELFF,TGTGCCAGCACCTCCGGCACCCCGCCCGGGGAGCTGTTTTTT
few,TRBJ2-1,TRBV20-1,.,CSARDPSEGVYNEQFF,TGCAGTGCTAGAGATCCATCTGAGGGGGTCTACAATGAGCAGTTCTTC
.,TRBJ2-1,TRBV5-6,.,CASSLVSSHWEQFF,TGTGCCAGCAGCTTGGTGTCTAGCCATTGGGAGCAGTTCTTC
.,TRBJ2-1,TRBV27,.,CASSLSRDTYNEQFF,TGTGCCAGCAGTTTATCGCGGGACACCTACAATGAGCAGTTCTTC
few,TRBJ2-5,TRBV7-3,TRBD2,CASSEGSGRETQYF,TGTGCCAGCAGCGAAGGTAGCGGGAGGGAGACCCAGTACTTC
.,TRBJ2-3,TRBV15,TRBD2,CATSRGLAGVSGRFTDTQYF,TGTGCCACCAGCAGGGGACTAGCGGGAGTGAGTGGAAGGTTCACAGATACGCAGTATTTT
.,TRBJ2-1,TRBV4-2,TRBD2,CASSQDVAGGPYNEQFF,TGTGCCAGCAGCCAAGACGTAGCGGGAGGCCCTTACAATGAGCAGTTCTTC
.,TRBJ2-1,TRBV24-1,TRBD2,CATSEPGTRGNEQFF,TGTGCCACCAGTGAACCCGGGACTAGGGGCAATGAGCAGTTCTTC
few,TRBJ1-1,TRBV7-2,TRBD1,CASSLSWDREAFF,TGTGCCAGCAGCTTAAGTTGGGACAGGGAAGCTTTCTTT
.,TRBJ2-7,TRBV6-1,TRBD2,CASSPGTSGSHEQYF,TGTGCCAGCAGTCCTGGGACTAGCGGGAGTCACGAGCAGTACTTC
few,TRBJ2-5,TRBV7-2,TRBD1,CASKGQGRETQYF,TGTGCCAGCAAGGGACAGGGTCGAGAGACCCAGTACTTC
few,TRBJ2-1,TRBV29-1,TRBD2,CSVEVGASGGDEQFF,TGCAGCGTTGAAGTAGGGGCTAGCGGAGGGGATGAGCAGTTCTTC
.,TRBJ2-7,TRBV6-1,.,CASRWNTILVSAYEQYF,TGTGCCAGCAGATGGAACACCATCCTGGTTTCTGCCTACGAGCAGTACTTC
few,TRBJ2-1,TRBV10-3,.,CAISGVALAVINEQFF,TGTGCCATCAGTGGAGTAGCCTTAGCGGTGATAAATGAGCAGTTCTTC
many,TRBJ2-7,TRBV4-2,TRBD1,CASSQASGQGAYEQYF,TGTGCCAGCAGCCAGGCAAGCGGACAGGGGGCTTACGAGCAGTACTTC
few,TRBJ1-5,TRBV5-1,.,CASSLTGTDQPQHF,TGCGCCAGCAGCTTAACCGGGACTGATCAGCCCCAGCATTTT
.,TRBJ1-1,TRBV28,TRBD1,CASSFRGRGLDTEAFF,TGTGCCAGCAGTTTTAGGGGGCGAGGATTGGACACTGAAGCTTTCTTT
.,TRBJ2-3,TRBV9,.,CASSVAPSDTQYF,TGTGCCAGCAGCGTAGCCCCCTCCGATACGCAGTATTTT
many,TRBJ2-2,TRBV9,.,CASSVVVRSDPGELFF,TGTGCCAGCAGCGTAGTAGTGAGATCCGATCCTGGGGAGCTGTTTTTT
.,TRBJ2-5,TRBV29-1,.,CSAVEGTQYF,TGCAGCGCCGTGGAGGGGACCCAGTACTTC
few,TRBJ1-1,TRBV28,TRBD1,CASSPGQGPVTEAFF,TGTGCCAGCAGTCCAGGACAGGGGCCGGTCACTGAAGCTTTCTTT
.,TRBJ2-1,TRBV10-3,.,CAISPESGTGAQFF,TGTGCCATTTCCCCTGAGTCAGGAACGGGGGCTCAGTTCTTC
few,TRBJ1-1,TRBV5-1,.,CASCSGGHTEAFF,TGCGCCAGCTGTTCCGGAGGGCACACTGAAGCTTTCTTT
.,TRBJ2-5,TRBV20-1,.,CSGLRGQETQYF,TGCAGTGGTTTACGGGGGCAAGAGACCCAGTACTTC
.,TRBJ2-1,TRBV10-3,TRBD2,CAISDGTSGFQFF,TGTGCCATCAGTGATGGGACTAGCGGGTTCCAGTTCTTC
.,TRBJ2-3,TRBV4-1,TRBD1,CASSRGQGRSTDTQYF,TGCGCCAGCAGCCGCGGACAGGGACGGAGCACAGATACGCAGTATTTT
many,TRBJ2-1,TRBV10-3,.,CAISDGAGDYNEQFF,TGTGCCATCAGTGACGGGGCAGGGGACTACAATGAGCAGTTCTTC
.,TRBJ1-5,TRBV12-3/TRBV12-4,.,CASSFSQGSGQPQHF,TGTGCCAGCAGTTTTAGTCAGGGCAGCGGTCAGCCCCAGCATTTT
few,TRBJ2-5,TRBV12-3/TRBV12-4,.,CASSSLPVTNYWEETQYF,TGTGCCAGCAGTTCCCTACCGGTGACCAACTACTGGGAGGAGACCCAGTACTTC
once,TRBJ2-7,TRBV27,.,CASSSGFFYEQYF,TGTGCCAGCAGTAGCGGGTTTTTCTACGAGCAGTACTTC
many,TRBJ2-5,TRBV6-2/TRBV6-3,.,CASSYEGSIVETQYF,TGTGCCAGCAGTTACGAGGGCTCAATCGTAGAGACCCAGTACTTC
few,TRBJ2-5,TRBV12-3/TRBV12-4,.,CASSSPGLKETQYF,TGTGCCAGCAGTTCACCGGGACTCAAAGAGACCCAGTACTTC
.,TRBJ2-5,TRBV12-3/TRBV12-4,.,CASSSARRETQYF,TGTGCCAGCAGTTCGGCTCGTCGGGAGACCCAGTACTTC
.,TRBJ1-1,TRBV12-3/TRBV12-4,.,CASSLAMGGEAFF,TGTGCCAGCAGTTTAGCAATGGGGGGTGAAGCTTTCTTT
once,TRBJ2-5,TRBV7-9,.,CASSFRTKKETQYF,TGTGCCAGCAGCTTTAGAACTAAAAAAGAGACCCAGTACTTC
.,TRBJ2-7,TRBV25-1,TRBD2,CASSEGSGTSGSGAYEQYF,TGTGCCAGCAGTGAGGGGTCGGGGACTAGCGGGAGCGGTGCCTACGAGCAGTACTTC
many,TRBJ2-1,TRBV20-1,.,CSASRGEQFF,TGCAGTGCTAGCCGAGGGGAGCAGTTCTTC